The 31 T cell receptor beta chains below were found in one sample sequenced in a study of identical twins. One entry per CDR3 protein results from TCRdb running MiXCR on the 5' RACE reads. The sample has approximately 500,000 distinct CDR3 sequences; less than 25% are singletons. The same data also contributed to another study, on T cells expressing NK-cell markers.

The sequencing input was CD4+ T cells sorted from blood. The receptors derive from a woman aged 18-29 years in good health.

The rearrangement joins TRBV18 to TRBJ1-1; 7 nucleotides align to TRBD1. Germline trimming cut 4 bases from V and 5 bases from J; bases unmatched to any gene: 10. This CDR3 contains 15 residues. Germline V CDR1 and CDR2: KGHSH, LQKENI. In DNA form, the CDR3 reads TGTGCCAGCTCACTCTCCTTGACAGGGATAACTGAAGCTTTCTTT. Its translation: CASSLSLTGITEAFF.

The chain uses TRBV25-1 and TRBJ1-6, with 9 bases aligning to TRBD1. Germline-derived CDR1 and CDR2 are MGHDK and SYGVNS. Trimming took 2 bases from V and 7 from J; bases not matched to a gene: 9. This CDR3 is built from 17 residues. CDR3 coding DNA: TGTGCCAGCAGTGAAGGGTGGGGACAGGGAAGGAATTCACCCCTCCACTTT. It encodes CASSEGWGQGRNSPLHF.

The chain employs TRBV19 and TRBJ2-5; D possibly uses TRBD1 or TRBD2 (5 bases each). The CDR3 is 14 amino acids. The V gene's germline CDR1 is LNHDA and CDR2 SQIVND (reference sequence). V lost 6 bases and J lost 4, with 15 bases in between. The CDR3 nucleotides are TGTGCCAGTAGCCTTTGGGGGTCCGCAGAGACCCAGTACTTC. Amino acids: CASSLWGSAETQYF.

The chain employs TRBV20-1 and TRBJ2-7, with 11 bases fitting TRBD2. Trimming cost V 6 bases and J 6 bases; bases outside gene matches: 13. Germline CDR1 DFQATT, CDR2 SNEGSKA (reference sequence). The CDR3 contains 15 residues. The chain's CDR3 is CSALAGGLRASEQYF. The CDR3 nucleotides read TGCAGTGCGCTAGCGGGGGGCCTCCGAGCCTCCGAGCAGTACTTC.

Only a few counts were recorded for this clonotype. The V call is TRBV9, the J call TRBJ2-3; D is possibly TRBD1 (6 bases). V dropped 3 bases and J dropped 5 bases, with 16 bases sitting between them. The CDR3 runs to 15 residues. Per germline, CDR1 SGDLS and CDR2 YYNGEE. The chain's CDR3 is CASSASLIGGDTQYF. CDR3 nucleotides: TGTGCCAGCAGCGCCTCCTTGATAGGGGGAGATACGCAGTATTTT.

This clonotype was seen more than once but under ten times. The rearrangement joins TRBV10-2 to TRBJ2-1; no definite D call. The CDR3 covers 14 residues. Per the germline V gene, CDR1 is WSHSY and CDR2 is SAAADI. Trimming cost V 2 bases and J 0 bases, with 5 bases left between them. Written as DNA, the CDR3 is TGCGCCAGCAGTGAGACCTACTCCTACAATGAGCAGTTCTTC. Translation: CASSETYSYNEQFF.

The CDR3: CSASRLAGGEQFF. The CDR3 DNA is TGCAGTGCTAGCAGACTAGCGGGAGGTGAGCAGTTCTTC. The rearrangement joins TRBV20-1 to TRBJ2-1; 13 nucleotides agree with TRBD2. V lost 3 bases, J lost 9 bases, and 2 bases stayed unmatched. This CDR3 is 13 amino acids long. Germline assignment: CDR1 DFQATT and CDR2 SNEGSKA (reference sequence).

The chain carries TRBV7-2 and TRBJ2-3; D call uncertain. Germline V CDR1 and CDR2: SGHTA, FQGNSA. The germline V and J ends were trimmed by 1 base and 10 bases, with 15 bases remaining between them. CDR3 length equals 14 residues. For the CDR3, the DNA is TGTGCCAGCAGCTTAGGGACCCTTCGTGGGGCGCAGTATTTT. Its protein is CASSLGTLRGAQYF. The full variable domain, its missing parts supplied by reference TRBV7-2 and TRBJ2-3, is GAGVSQSPSNKVTEKGKDVELRCDPISGHTALYWYRQSLGQGLEFLIYFQGNSAPDKSGLPSDRFSAERTGGSVSTLTIQRTQQEDSAVYLCASSLGTLRGAQYFGPGTRLTVL.

This rearrangement joins TRBV9 to TRBJ2-3; weak D call: TRBD1 (5 bases). The CDR3 is 16 amino acids. Germline assignment: CDR1 SGDLS and CDR2 YYNGEE. V gave up 0 bases and J gave up 0 bases, with 11 bases separating them. CDR3 residues: CASSVEGLTSTDTQYF. The CDR3 region has the DNA TGTGCCAGCAGCGTAGAGGGGCTAACTAGCACAGATACGCAGTATTTT.

This clonotype has a handful of counts. V gene TRBV19 combines with J gene TRBJ1-2; no clear D. The germline V gene encodes CDR1 LNHDA and CDR2 SQIVND (reference sequence). V dropped 7 bases and J dropped 4 bases, with 13 bases sitting between them. This CDR3 is 13 amino acids long. The CDR3 DNA reads TGTGCCAGTACCAAGACCGCGATCTATGGCTACACCTTC. Translating it yields CASTKTAIYGYTF.

The chain couples TRBV20-1 to TRBJ1-1; D ambiguous. V was clipped by 0 bases and J by 1 base, with 6 bases between them. Looked up from germline, CDR1 is DFQATT and CDR2 is SNEGSKA (reference sequence). This CDR3 is 13 amino acids long. CDR3 loop: CSARDRQNTEAFF. CDR3 sequence (DNA): TGCAGTGCTAGAGATAGGCAGAACACTGAAGCTTTCTTT.

Remarks on this clonotype: At one end, the junction sequence differs from germline, possibly due to a read error. The chain carries TRBV3-1 and TRBJ2-5, with TRBD2 identical over 7 bases. CDR3 length equals 12 residues. Germline V gene data show CDR1 as LGHDT and CDR2 as YNNKEL (reference sequence). The CDR3 DNA reads as TGTGCCAGCAGCCAAGTGGGGAGGGATGTTGACTTC. Its translation: CASSQVGRDVDF.

This clonotype was picked up a small number of times. The V call is TRBV20-1, the J call TRBJ1-1; tentatively, D is TRBD1 (6 bases). V was trimmed by 6 bases and J by 0 bases, leaving 11 bases between them. The length of the CDR3 is 13 residues. CDR1 and CDR2 from the germline V gene are DFQATT and SNEGSKA (reference sequence). The CDR3, as DNA: TGCAGTGCAGGACAGTTCATGAACACTGAAGCTTTCTTT. It translates to CSAGQFMNTEAFF.

This sequence joins TRBV20-1 and TRBJ2-4; 8 positions match TRBD2. The CDR3 covers 13 residues. Germline values: CDR1 DFQATT, CDR2 SNEGSKA (reference sequence). J lost 13 bases, V lost 2 bases, and 10 bases had no gene match. The CDR3, as DNA: TGCAGTGCTAGATCTATAGCGGGGCTGCCCCAGTACTTC. It translates to CSARSIAGLPQYF.

This clonotype was seen only a few times. The rearrangement uses TRBV6-1 and TRBJ2-7; D unclear. Trimming took off 5 bases at V and 3 bases at J, with 11 bases between the two ends. Germline V gene sequence: CDR1 MNHNS, CDR2 SASEGT. The CDR3 totals 13 residues. The CDR3 loop reads CASSLGYNYEQYF. The CDR3 DNA sequence: TGTGCCAGCAGTCTCGGTTACAACTACGAGCAGTACTTC.

This clonotype was seen only a few times. The chain combines TRBV6-1 with TRBJ2-7, with TRBD1 matching over 7 bases. The CDR3 covers 15 residues. In germline, CDR1 is MNHNS, CDR2 SASEGT. The junction had 10 bases not matched to a gene; V was cut back by 6 bases and J by 2 bases. CDR3 in DNA: TGTGCCAGCAGCGTCGACAGGGCCTCTACCTACGAGCAGTACTTC. It translates to CASSVDRASTYEQYF.

The genes are TRBV20-1 and TRBJ1-1; D is unresolved. The germline V and J ends were trimmed by 3 bases and 5 bases, with 10 bases remaining between them. This CDR3 comprises 12 residues. The V gene's germline CDR1 is DFQATT and CDR2 SNEGSKA (reference sequence). CDR3 nucleotides: TGCAGTGCTAGTGGGAGGGTTACTGAAGCTTTCTTT. Residues: CSASGRVTEAFF.

This clonotype was recorded a few times. The chain combines TRBV12-3 or TRBV12-4 with TRBJ1-5, with D hard to call. This CDR3 is 13 amino acids long. Trimming pared 3 bases from V and 5 bases from J, leaving 8 bases between. CDR3 sequence (DNA): TGTGCCAGCAGTTTTCTCCGAGATCAGCCCCAGCATTTT. It translates to CASSFLRDQPQHF.

The V call is TRBV11-3, the J call TRBJ2-1; D is undetermined. CDR3 length: 11 residues. V was pared by 5 bases and J by 7 bases, with 6 bases between. Germline values: CDR1 SGHNT, CDR2 YENEEA. CDR3 amino acids: CASSRKNEQFF. In DNA, the CDR3 is TGTGCCAGCAGCCGAAAAAATGAGCAGTTCTTC.

J is TRBJ1-1 and V is TRBV9; D remains ambiguous. This CDR3 is built from 14 residues. Looked up from germline, CDR1 is SGDLS and CDR2 is YYNGEE. The V end was cut by 4 bases, the J end by 1 base, with 11 bases between. Here the CDR3 reads CASSTSGRNTEAFF. CDR3 DNA sequence: TGTGCCAGCAGCACCTCCGGACGGAACACTGAAGCTTTCTTT.

The chain combines TRBV7-9 with TRBJ2-5; D may be TRBD2 (7 bases). This CDR3 is 13 amino acids long. From germline, CDR1 is SEHNR and CDR2 FQNEAQ (reference sequence). V gave up 5 bases and J gave up 10 bases, with 17 bases separating them. CDR3 sequence (DNA): TGTGCCAGCAGCCCGACCGCGGGGGCAGACCAGTACTTC. It specifies CASSPTAGADQYF. The whole variable domain, filled in from reference TRBV7-9 and TRBJ2-5, reads DTGVSQNPRHKITKRGQNVTFRCDPISEHNRLYWYRQTLGQGPEFLTYFQNEAQLEKSRLLSDRFSAERPKGSFSTLEIQRTEQGDSAMYLCASSPTAGADQYFGPGTRLLVL.

The chain combines TRBV7-8 with TRBJ1-1, with a tentative D call TRBD1 (6 bases). V lost 0 bases to trimming and J lost 0 bases, with 8 bases between them. The CDR3 totals 15 residues. Germline V lookup: CDR1 SGHVS, CDR2 FQNEAQ. The CDR3 sequence: CASSLAPGVNTEAFF. The CDR3 nucleotides read TGTGCCAGCAGCTTAGCTCCAGGGGTGAACACTGAAGCTTTCTTT.

V is TRBV20-1 and J is TRBJ2-7; tentative D call: TRBD2 (6 bases). This CDR3 is built from 13 residues. V shed 0 bases and J shed 2 bases, with 8 bases lying between them. Germline V gives CDR1 DFQATT, CDR2 SNEGSKA (reference sequence). DNA for the CDR3: TGCAGTGCTAGAGAGGGGGGACCCTACGAGCAGTACTTC. Residues: CSAREGGPYEQYF.

This clonotype was counted between two and nine times. The chain employs TRBV10-3 and TRBJ2-5; D call uncertain. The CDR3 runs to 14 residues. V dropped 0 bases and J dropped 10 bases, with 15 bases sitting between them. Looked up from germline, CDR1 is ENHRY and CDR2 is SYGVKD. Written as DNA, the CDR3 is TGTGCCATCAGTGAGTCGCTGGCTTCCAGTGTCCAGTACTTC. Translated: CAISESLASSVQYF.

This clonotype was observed a handful of times. The chain has TRBV6-5 and TRBJ1-2; possible D gene TRBD1, 5 bases. V shed 0 bases and J shed 7 bases, with 15 bases lying between them. There are 15 residues in the CDR3. CDR1 and CDR2 from the germline V gene are MNHEY and SVGAGI. The CDR3 here is CASSYSTRVVGGYTF. CDR3 nucleotides: TGTGCCAGCAGTTACTCGACCAGGGTAGTGGGTGGCTACACCTTC.

This clonotype was observed a handful of times. The rearrangement joins TRBV7-2 to TRBJ1-3; weak D call: TRBD1 (5 bases). With 5 bases removed from V and 4 bases from J, the gap between germline ends came to 18 bases. The CDR3 contains 16 residues. The V gene's germline CDR1 is SGHTA and CDR2 FQGNSA. As DNA, the CDR3 is TGTGCCAGCAGCCATAGTGGCCAGGGCTACGGAAACACCATATATTTT. It translates to CASSHSGQGYGNTIYF.

This clonotype has more than one count but fewer than ten. CDR3 sequence: CASSLAQREETQYF. The CDR3 bases are TGTGCCAGCAGCTTGGCACAGCGGGAGGAGACCCAGTACTTC. This chain joins TRBV5-6 and TRBJ2-5; TRBD2 matches at 8 bases. CDR3 length: 14 residues. Germline CDR1 reads SGHDT; CDR2 reads YYEEEE. J gave up 5 bases and V 0 bases, and 3 bases lay outside the gene matches.

The chain has TRBV5-6 and TRBJ2-7; D gene unclear. Germline values: CDR1 SGHDT, CDR2 YYEEEE. V was shortened by 6 bases and J by 1 base, with 17 bases between the two germline ends. The length of the CDR3 is 15 residues. This CDR3 reads CASIQGNLESYEQYF. The DNA for the CDR3 is TGTGCCAGCATCCAAGGGAATCTGGAGTCCTACGAGCAGTACTTC.

The chain employs TRBV20-1 and TRBJ2-7; D possibly corresponds to TRBD2 (5 bases). Germline CDR1 reads DFQATT; CDR2 reads SNEGSKA (reference sequence). V lost 3 bases, J lost 6 bases, and 9 bases lay in between. This CDR3 spans 11 amino acids. CDR3: CSASPGSEQYF. The CDR3 bases are TGCAGTGCTAGCCCGGGAAGCGAGCAGTACTTC.

This clonotype was counted only a few times. J is TRBJ2-3 and V is TRBV3-1; maybe TRBD1 (5 bases). CDR3 length: 16 residues. Germline lookup yields CDR1 LGHDT and CDR2 YNNKEL (reference sequence). V lost 0 bases, J lost 9 bases, and 19 bases lay in between. CDR3 in DNA: TGTGCCAGCAGCCAAGAAGGGTCGGGCCTAGGGGCGACGCAGTATTTT. Amino acid sequence: CASSQEGSGLGATQYF.

This clonotype was seen a handful of times. V gene TRBV20-1 combines with J gene TRBJ2-1; perhaps D is TRBD1 or TRBD2 (5 bases each). CDR1 DFQATT and CDR2 SNEGSKA come from the germline V gene (reference sequence). This CDR3 has 18 amino acids. Trimming shortened V by 3 bases and J by 3 bases, and 24 bases separated the two germline ends. Here the CDR3 DNA reads TGCAGTGCTAGGTCTGACCACGCCGGGACCAGACACTACAATGAGCAGTTCTTC. This gives the protein CSARSDHAGTRHYNEQFF.